The 27 T cell receptor beta chains listed next were all sequenced from one sample in a study of blood T cell repertoires in COVID-19. Clones were read by immunoSEQ multiplex PCR, and TCRdb kept only the in-frame ones, dropping some. The sample lists approximately 200,000 clones, approximately 84% seen once, with nearly 4.5% in the top ten. The sequenced sample consisted of peripheral blood. The receptors come from a man in his forties or fifties with acute or convalescent COVID-19.

J is TRBJ2-7 and V is TRBV7-9, with TRBD1 identical over 12 bases. The CDR3 covers 19 residues. The junction had 17 bases not matched to a gene; V was cut back by 5 bases and J by 3 bases. Germline CDR1 SEHNR, CDR2 FQNEAQ (reference sequence). The CDR3 sequence is CASSPLPGTGGVRGYEQYF. The CDR3 bases are TGTGCCAGCAGCCCGCTGCCCGGGACAGGGGGCGTCCGCGGCTACGAGCAGTACTTC.

The chain is built from TRBV6-5 and TRBJ2-3; D might be TRBD1 (5 bases). This CDR3 contains 13 residues. V was trimmed by 6 bases and J by 1 base, leaving 8 bases between them. Germline V gene sequence: CDR1 MNHEY, CDR2 SVGAGI. CDR3 DNA: TGTGCCAGCAGGTTACAGGGCACAGATACGCAGTATTTT. Its protein product is CASRLQGTDTQYF.

The genes are TRBV15 and TRBJ2-5, with 9 bases lining up with TRBD1. The J segment lost 3 bases and the V segment lost 2 bases, leaving 7 bases of the junction unmatched. This CDR3 spans 16 amino acids. Germline CDR1 reads LNHNV; CDR2 reads YYDKDF (reference sequence). The CDR3 DNA follows: TGTGCCACCAGCAGACCTACGGGACAGGGAGAAGAGACCCAGTACTTC. Its protein is CATSRPTGQGEETQYF.

The count of this clone is one. J is TRBJ2-2 and V is TRBV9; 9 bases map to TRBD2. Germline V gene lookup returns CDR1 SGDLS and CDR2 YYNGEE. V trimming: 4 bases; J trimming: 3 bases; junction bases outside the gene matches: 7. This CDR3 spans 16 amino acids. The CDR3 DNA reads as TGTGCCAGCAGCTCCAGCGGGGGGACTTACACCGGGGAGCTGTTTTTT. Amino acid sequence: CASSSSGGTYTGELFF.

The gene calls are TRBV11-2 and TRBJ1-3; tentative D call: TRBD1 (6 bases). CDR1 is SGHAT and CDR2 is FQNNGV in the germline V gene. The CDR3 length is 16 residues. The V gene lost 5 bases and the J gene lost 0 bases, with 14 bases spanning the gap. This CDR3 reads CASSAYRASSGNTIYF. The CDR3 nucleotides read TGTGCCAGCAGCGCATACAGGGCCTCCTCTGGAAACACCATATATTTT.

The chain has TRBV5-1 and TRBJ2-7; D possibly corresponds to TRBD1 (6 bases). The germline gives CDR1 SGHRS, CDR2 YFSETQ. The CDR3 runs 14 residues. V was clipped by 2 bases and J by 0 bases, with 9 bases between them. CDR3 region: CASSFGGGSYEQYF. For the CDR3, the DNA is TGCGCCAGCAGCTTTGGGGGCGGCTCCTACGAGCAGTACTTC.

This rearrangement joins TRBV4-1 to TRBJ1-1, with D unresolved. Trimming cost V 7 bases and J 1 base, with 16 bases left between them. Germline V gene data show CDR1 as MGHRA and CDR2 as YSYEKL. The CDR3 is 15 residues long. CDR3 DNA sequence: TGCGCCAGCACCTCTCGCCTACCGGGGAACACTGAAGCTTTCTTT. Residues: CASTSRLPGNTEAFF.

V and J are TRBV7-8 and TRBJ1-4; D unresolved. Germline lookup yields CDR1 SGHVS and CDR2 FQNEAQ. Trimming took 1 base from V and 8 from J, leaving 5 bases between them. This CDR3 comprises 12 residues. CDR3 nucleotide sequence: TGTGCCAGCAGCTTAGGAGCCGAAAAACTGTTTTTT. Translation gives CASSLGAEKLFF.

The rearrangement uses TRBV10-1 and TRBJ1-1; D call uncertain. This CDR3 is 13 amino acids long. The V gene lost 5 bases and the J gene lost 1 base, with 8 bases spanning the gap. Germline V gene data show CDR1 as WNHNN and CDR2 as SYGVQD (reference sequence). CDR3 sequence reads: CASSPQTNTEAFF. The CDR3 nucleotides read TGCGCCAGCAGTCCACAGACGAACACTGAAGCTTTCTTT.

The J gene is TRBJ1-5, the V gene TRBV3-1 (or the pseudogene TRBV3-2); maybe TRBD1 (6 bases). Trimming removed 1 base from V and 9 bases from J, with 16 bases in between. Per the germline V gene, CDR1 is LGHDT and CDR2 is YNNKEL (reference sequence). This CDR3 is built from 15 residues. The CDR3 is CASSQVPGVVRPQHF. The DNA for the CDR3 is TGTGCCAGCAGCCAAGTACCAGGGGTTGTGCGGCCCCAGCATTTT.

This chain connects TRBV7-9 to TRBJ1-4; maybe TRBD1 (5 bases). Germline-derived CDR1 and CDR2 are SEHNR and FQNEAQ (reference sequence). Trimming shortened V by 5 bases and J by 3 bases, and 13 bases separated the two germline ends. This CDR3 spans 15 amino acids. The CDR3 reads CASSPLETANEKLFF. CDR3 coding DNA: TGTGCCAGCAGCCCCCTCGAGACAGCTAATGAAAAACTGTTTTTT.

The genes are TRBV3-1 (or the pseudogene TRBV3-2) and TRBJ2-2, with TRBD1 matching 9 bases. Germline CDR1 is LGHDT and CDR2 is YNNKEL (reference sequence). V shed 11 bases, J shed 4 bases, and the junction held 5 bases outside the gene matches. The length of the CDR3 is 13 residues. Written as DNA, the CDR3 is TGTGCCGGCCGGACAGGGGTCACCGGGGAGCTGTTTTTT. Translating it yields CAGRTGVTGELFF.

This sequence joins TRBV11-3 and TRBJ2-1; TRBD2 aligns across 9 bases. Looked up from germline, CDR1 is SGHNT and CDR2 is YENEEA. Trimming took 0 bases from V and 4 from J; bases not matched to a gene: 4. This CDR3 has 16 amino acids. As DNA, the CDR3 is TGTGCCAGCAGCTTAGATGGCGGGGGGGTTTACAATGAGCAGTTCTTC. Its protein product is CASSLDGGGVYNEQFF.

V usage is TRBV4-1 and J usage is TRBJ2-1, with a weak D call TRBD1 (6 bases). Trimming took 4 bases from V and 5 from J, leaving 9 bases between them. Germline CDR1 MGHRA, CDR2 YSYEKL. The CDR3 is 13 residues long. This chain's CDR3 is CASSPGQNNEQFF. The CDR3 DNA sequence: TGCGCCAGCAGCCCTGGACAGAACAATGAGCAGTTCTTC.

This clone was found once. V is TRBV10-3 and J is TRBJ1-5; D is uncertain. Germline assignment: CDR1 ENHRY and CDR2 SYGVKD. V was cut by 2 bases and J by 1 base, with 9 bases left in between. The CDR3 consists of 15 residues. The chain's CDR3 is CAISESGQSNQPQHF. The DNA for the CDR3 is TGTGCCATCAGTGAGAGCGGGCAGAGCAATCAGCCCCAGCATTTT.

This clone was counted between two and nine times. V usage is TRBV9 and J usage is TRBJ1-2; tentative D call: TRBD1 (5 bases). Germline values: CDR1 SGDLS, CDR2 YYNGEE. The CDR3 loop spans 16 amino acids. The V end was cut by 0 bases, the J end by 2 bases, with 14 bases between. DNA for the CDR3: TGTGCCAGCAGCGTAGCCAGGGCAGGAATGAACTATGGCTACACCTTC. Its protein product is CASSVARAGMNYGYTF.

This rearrangement joins TRBV7-9 to TRBJ2-1; a weak D match, TRBD1 (6 bases). CDR1 and CDR2 from the germline V gene are SEHNR and FQNEAQ (reference sequence). The length of the CDR3 is 12 residues. Trimming cost V 5 bases and J 15 bases, with 17 bases left between them. The CDR3 DNA follows: TGTGCCAGCAGCCGAGACAGGACCCCTCTGTTCTTC. Translated, it gives CASSRDRTPLFF.

V and J are TRBV18 and TRBJ1-4, with D uncertain. The CDR3 is 15 amino acids. In germline, CDR1 is KGHSH, CDR2 LQKENI. Deletions cut 0 bases from V and 6 bases from J, with 11 bases between. The DNA of the CDR3 is TGTGCCAGCTCACCACCTACGAACTCCCATGAAAAACTGTTTTTT. As protein: CASSPPTNSHEKLFF. Filled out from reference TRBV18 and TRBJ1-4, the complete variable domain reads NAGVMQNPRHLVRRRGQEARLRCSPMKGHSHVYWYRQLPEEGLKFMVYLQKENIIDESGMPKERFSAEFPKEGPSILRIQQVVRGDSAAYFCASSPPTNSHEKLFFGSGTQLSVL.

The CDR3 DNA reads TGTGCCAGCAGTGAGCAACCGGGACAGGGAGGTGAAAAACTGTTTTTT. This sequence encodes CASSEQPGQGGEKLFF. The V gene is TRBV6-1, the J gene TRBJ1-4; TRBD1 aligns across 9 bases. J gave up 7 bases and V 3 bases, and 9 bases lay outside the gene matches. Germline-derived CDR1 and CDR2 are MNHNS and SASEGT. The CDR3 has 16 amino acids.

Of note for this clone: Other DNA sequences in this sample translate to the same CDR3. This sequence joins TRBV11-3 and TRBJ2-1; 7 bases align to TRBD2. The germline CDR1 and CDR2 sequences are SGHNT and YENEEA. After removal of 5 bases from V and 0 bases from J, the junction contained 10 bases not matched to a gene. The CDR3 consists of 17 residues. The CDR3 nucleotides are TGTGCCAGCAGCGGTGGGGGAAGCGGGACCTCCTACAATGAGCAGTTCTTC. Its protein is CASSGGGSGTSYNEQFF.

The rearrangement links TRBV5-1 to TRBJ1-6, with TRBD1 identical over 8 bases. J lost 7 bases, V lost 3 bases, and 3 bases had no gene match. This CDR3 has 14 amino acids. The germline V gene has CDR1 SGHRS and CDR2 YFSETQ. The CDR3 DNA is TGCGCCAGCAGCTCAGGACAGGGAAATTCACCCCTCCACTTT. It yields the protein CASSSGQGNSPLHF.

V usage is TRBV7-8 and J usage is TRBJ1-1; perhaps TRBD1 as D (5 bases). This CDR3 comprises 13 residues. The V gene lost 6 bases and the J gene lost 1 base, with 9 bases spanning the gap. Germline values: CDR1 SGHVS, CDR2 FQNEAQ. The CDR3, as DNA: TGTGCCAGCAGTCGGGGGGGGAACACTGAAGCTTTCTTT. This translates into CASSRGGNTEAFF.

The V call is TRBV25-1, the J call TRBJ1-2; 8 positions agree with TRBD1. This CDR3 has 14 residues. Germline-derived CDR1 and CDR2 are MGHDK and SYGVNS. The V segment lost 6 bases and the J segment 4 bases; nucleotides outside the gene matches: 7. The CDR3 reads CASSGRDRPYGYTF. For the CDR3, the DNA is TGTGCCAGCAGCGGCCGGGACAGGCCCTATGGCTACACCTTC.

V is TRBV5-1 and J is TRBJ2-7; TRBD2 is a possible D gene (5 bases). The germline CDR1 and CDR2 sequences are SGHRS and YFSETQ. The CDR3 sequence is 13 residues long. Deletions cut 5 bases from V and 2 bases from J, with 11 bases between. CDR3 bases: TGCGCCAGCAGTGAGGGTACGACCTACGAGCAGTACTTC. Encoded protein: CASSEGTTYEQYF.

CDR3 bases: TGTGCCAGTAGTACCCGACAGGGGAGGGGAAATCAGCCCCAGCATTTT. This gives the protein CASSTRQGRGNQPQHF. The V and J genes are TRBV19 and TRBJ1-5; 8 bases are shared with TRBD1. V shed 4 bases, J shed 4 bases, and the junction held 9 bases outside the gene matches. Per the germline V gene, CDR1 is LNHDA and CDR2 is SQIVND (reference sequence). The CDR3 has 16 residues.

This clone appeared once. The chain is built from TRBV7-9 and TRBJ1-4; D not certain. V was cut by 3 bases and J by 4 bases, with 15 bases left in between. Germline V gene sequence: CDR1 SEHNR, CDR2 FQNEAQ (reference sequence). CDR3 length: 16 amino acids. CDR3 protein: CASSFPWPEDNEKLFF. CDR3 sequence (DNA): TGTGCCAGCAGCTTCCCATGGCCAGAGGATAATGAAAAACTGTTTTTT. Complete variable domain (other parts from reference TRBV7-9 and TRBJ1-4): DTGVSQNPRHKITKRGQNVTFRCDPISEHNRLYWYRQTLGQGPEFLTYFQNEAQLEKSRLLSDRFSAERPKGSFSTLEIQRTEQGDSAMYLCASSFPWPEDNEKLFFGSGTQLSVL.

This clone showed up just a few times. This chain links TRBV4-1 with TRBJ1-3; 9 bases align to TRBD1. The CDR3 has 17 amino acids. Germline trimming cut 4 bases from V and 0 bases from J; bases unmatched to any gene: 7. Germline V gives CDR1 MGHRA, CDR2 YSYEKL. The DNA for the CDR3 is TGCGCCAGCAGCCCAAACAGGGGGCCCGTCTCTGGAAACACCATATATTTT. Residues: CASSPNRGPVSGNTIYF.